The clone carrying this TCR beta chain was seen repeatedly, ten times or more. Its antigen is unidentified. RNA transcripts provided the source from which TCR beta CDR3 regions were amplified. First-round RT-PCR of the TCR CDR3 relied on the HTBI primer set. One entry per CDR3 protein results from TCRdb running MiXCR on the multiplex PCR reads. The sample includes hundreds of thousands of distinct CDR3 sequences, approximately 14% of them seen just once. Germline CDR1 and CDR2: SGDLS and YYNGEE. The CDR3 is made up of 13 amino acids. Between the trimmed V and J ends, which lost 0 bases and 2 bases, there was a span of 6 bases. This entry is derived from a study of T cells in Graves' hyperthyroidism and ophthalmopathy. Uncontrolled infection, other autoimmune disease, pregnancy or lactation barred patients from enrollment. The PBMCs were taken from around 9 ml of fresh peripheral blood. General observations from the study: Clonotypes that were expanded in thyroid above 0.001 mostly appeared in blood too.

The gene calls are TRBV9 and TRBJ2-7; D gene unclear. This receptor was identified in a woman between 18 and 29 years old with Graves' hyperthyroidism. Sequences were obtained from blood. This chain's CDR3 is CASSVDSTYEQYF. In DNA form, the CDR3 reads TGTGCCAGCAGCGTAGATTCCACCTACGAGCAGTACTTC.